This TCR beta chain was sequenced for a study of shared clonotypes between healthy human individuals (TCRdb year 2020). With respect to the entire study: The cohort included three men and a couple of women between 18 and 49 years of age. For each donor, CD4 naive and CD4 memory were each given three plates, CD8 naive was given two plates, and CD8 memory was given one plate. Leukapheresis yielded between about 0.9 and 9.5 billion PBMCs per donor. Blood TCR repertoires of a handful of healthy adults were deeply sequenced to estimate repertoire size and the extent of clonotype sharing between individuals. To increase sequencing depth and limit assay-specific biases, TCR repertoire library preparation and sequencing were carried out by different laboratories using diverse techniques. Overall study outcomes, separate from this receptor: Pairwise subsampling led to the expectation that sequencing depth would affect the degree of clonotype sharing among donors. Because the study included only a small number of donors, the genetic and exposure-history diversity represented was limited. Rarefaction of sorted-subset datasets indicated incomplete sequencing despite the large sequencing depth. Compared with non-shared clonotypes, the clonotypes found in all four sorted-subset donors had higher generation probabilities. Sampling was restricted to blood, and TCR repertoires in tissues likely differ from the TCR repertoires found in blood. Sharing across several donors was observed for around 5% of naive CD4, over 3% of naive CD8, over 2% of memory CD4, and roughly 0.4% of memory CD8 clonotypes. Naive subsets generally had larger estimated clonotype richness than memory subsets.

Per the germline V gene, SNHLY is the CDR1 and FYNNEI is the CDR2. The CDR3 contains 16 residues, cysteine and phenylalanine counted. The only DNA kept is the CDR3, 48 bases in frame from the first base. V is clipped by 3 bases and J by 3 bases, and the sequence between their germline boundaries is 17 bases long. CD8 naive samples consisted of CD45RO-negative cells that were positively selected for CCR7, yielding a CD45RA+CCR7+ population without TemRA cells. The donors were healthy, HIV-negative adults who had no recently reported acute infections or vaccinations. Only Caucasian adults living in Nashville, Tennessee, USA were represented among the donors. Blood was obtained by leukapheresis, after which PBMCs were separated by Ficoll-Histopaque density gradient centrifugation and cryopreserved in liquid nitrogen vapor phase. Purity and quantity of every magnetically sorted T cell population were checked by analytical flow cytometry. Genomic DNA was isolated from each sorted fraction and quantified by UV absorbance on a Nanodrop 2000c.

Using the deep immunoSEQ assay, multiplex PCR amplified TCR CDR3 regions from genomic DNA. Extracted genomic DNA from each cell subset was distributed evenly across all wells of several immunoSEQ 96-well plates, and each plate was treated as a replicate. For sorted subsets, each replicate PCR was loaded with approximately 190 ng genomic DNA, equivalent to approximately 27,000 T cell genomes. Purified libraries were measured with a Qubit 3.0 fluorometer, size-checked on a Bioanalyzer 2100, and measured again with the KAPA Library Quantification kit. Every immunoSEQ 96-well plate was sequenced on a dedicated single-read 150-cycle Illumina NextSeq 550 flow cell. On the authors' methods: Because only junctional sequences without quality scores were contained in the immunoSEQ output, filtering matching that applied to full-length reads could not be performed. To assign V/J genes and CDR3, sequences were annotated against IMGT germline references using PyIR, a Python wrapper for IgBLAST v1.9. Any read was removed if the V/J assignment was weak (E-value above 1e-6), the CDR3 was missing, or the read contained stop codons, out-of-frame junctions, or ambiguous translated residues. V3J clonotypes were defined as sequences sharing the same inferred V gene, J gene, and CDR3 amino acid sequence. Percentage overlap between repertoires was calculated by dividing the number of shared unique clonotypes by the size of the smaller repertoire. RTK rarefaction, the Chao1 estimator, and Recon v2.1 estimates of unobserved clonotypes were used to assess repertoire richness. Generation probabilities were computed with OLGA for all TCRbeta clonotypes obtained by the gDNA method from a few donors. The table comes from immuneACCESS by way of TCRdb, which keeps in-frame sequences with V and J called. Part of the clones is missing from these tables; in studies checked, under half for an unresolved V gene and the rest for unknown reasons. V and J calls and clone size are given by that table; D and trimming were obtained from the DNA. The sample data list fewer than 800,000 clones, and about 90% of these were observed just once. The top ten hold roughly 22% of the sample.

As concerns this clone: No antigen is known for it. No per-base quality is available; no much larger clone lies one base away.

Input material: naive CD8+ T cells sorted from blood. The cell subset or site label, as the study defines it: CD45RA+CCR7+. The sequence was obtained from a man aged 25 to 40 in good health. The sequence is built from TRBV2 and TRBJ1-2, with the D gene not clear enough to name. The CDR3 region has the sequence CASSEDGGQAYYGYTF. The nucleotide sequence reads TGTGCCAGCAGTGAGGATGGTGGGCAGGCTTACTATGGCTACACCTTC.